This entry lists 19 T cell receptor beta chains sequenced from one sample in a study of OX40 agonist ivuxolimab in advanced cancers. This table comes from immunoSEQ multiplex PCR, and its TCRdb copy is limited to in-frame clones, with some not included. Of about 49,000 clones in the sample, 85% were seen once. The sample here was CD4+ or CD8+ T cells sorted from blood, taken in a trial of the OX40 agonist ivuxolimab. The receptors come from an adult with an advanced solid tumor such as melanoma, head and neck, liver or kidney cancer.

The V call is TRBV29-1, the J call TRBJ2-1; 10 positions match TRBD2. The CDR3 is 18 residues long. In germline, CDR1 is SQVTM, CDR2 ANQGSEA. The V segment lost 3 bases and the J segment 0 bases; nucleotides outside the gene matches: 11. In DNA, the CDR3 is TGCAGCGTTGATGGAGGCCTAGCGGGGGCCCTCTCCTACAATGAGCAGTTCTTC. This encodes CSVDGGLAGALSYNEQFF.

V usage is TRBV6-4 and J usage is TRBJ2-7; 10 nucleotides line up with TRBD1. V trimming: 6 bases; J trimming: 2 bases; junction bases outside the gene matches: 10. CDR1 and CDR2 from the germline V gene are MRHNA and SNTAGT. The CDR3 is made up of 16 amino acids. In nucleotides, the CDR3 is TGTGCCAGCAGAGCACCGCCGGGACAGGGGCCCTACGAGCAGTACTTC. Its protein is CASRAPPGQGPYEQYF.

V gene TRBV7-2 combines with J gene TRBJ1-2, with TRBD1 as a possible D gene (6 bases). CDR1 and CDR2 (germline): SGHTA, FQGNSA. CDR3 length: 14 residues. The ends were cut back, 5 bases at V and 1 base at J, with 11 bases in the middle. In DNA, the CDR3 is TGTGCCAGCAGCCCCGGGGGGCGTAACTATGGCTACACCTTC. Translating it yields CASSPGGRNYGYTF.

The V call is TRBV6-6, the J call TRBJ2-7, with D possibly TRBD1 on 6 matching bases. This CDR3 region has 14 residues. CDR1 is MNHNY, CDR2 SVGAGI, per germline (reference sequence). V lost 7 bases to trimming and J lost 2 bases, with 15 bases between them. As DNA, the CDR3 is TGTGCCAGCACCGGAGCCGGGACAACCTACGAGCAGTACTTC. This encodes CASTGAGTTYEQYF.

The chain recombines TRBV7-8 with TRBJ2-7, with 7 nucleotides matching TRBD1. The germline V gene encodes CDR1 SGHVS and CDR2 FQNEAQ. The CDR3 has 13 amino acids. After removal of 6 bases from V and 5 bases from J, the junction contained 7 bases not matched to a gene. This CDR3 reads CASSLDRANEQYV. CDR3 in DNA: TGTGCCAGCAGTCTTGACAGGGCCAACGAGCAGTACGTC.

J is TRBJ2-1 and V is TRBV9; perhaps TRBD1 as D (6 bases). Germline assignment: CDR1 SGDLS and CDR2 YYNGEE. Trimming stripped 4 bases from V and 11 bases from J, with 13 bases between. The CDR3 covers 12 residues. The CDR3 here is CASSPDRTQQFF. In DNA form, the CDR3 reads TGTGCCAGCAGCCCTGACAGGACGCAGCAGTTCTTC.

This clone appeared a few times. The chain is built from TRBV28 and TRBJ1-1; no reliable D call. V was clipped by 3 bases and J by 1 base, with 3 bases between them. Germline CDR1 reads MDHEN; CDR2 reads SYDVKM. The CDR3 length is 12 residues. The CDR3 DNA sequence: TGTGCCAGCAGTTTCAGGAACACTGAAGCTTTCTTT. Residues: CASSFRNTEAFF.

This CDR3 is CASSYWTGFGYTF. In DNA, the CDR3 is TGTGCCAGCAGTTACTGGACAGGGTTTGGCTACACCTTC. The genes are TRBV6-6 and TRBJ1-2, with 8 positions matching TRBD1. V gave up 1 base and J gave up 7 bases; unmatched junction bases: 2. CDR1 MNHNY and CDR2 SVGAGI come from the germline V gene (reference sequence). This CDR3 is built from 13 residues.

The CDR3, as DNA: TGTGCCACCAGCAGAGATAAAGGGTTCGGGGCAGATACGCAGTATTTT. Protein product: CATSRDKGFGADTQYF. V usage is TRBV15 and J usage is TRBJ2-3, with TRBD2 as a possible D gene (5 bases). Per germline, CDR1 LNHNV and CDR2 YYDKDF (reference sequence). CDR3 length: 16 amino acids. Deletions cut 0 bases from V and 4 bases from J, with 14 bases between.

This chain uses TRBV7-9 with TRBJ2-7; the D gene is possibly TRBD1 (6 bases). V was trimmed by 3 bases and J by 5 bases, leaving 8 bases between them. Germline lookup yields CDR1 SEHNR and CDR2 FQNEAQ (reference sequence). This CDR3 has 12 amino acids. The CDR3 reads CASSFPGDEQYV. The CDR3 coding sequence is TGTGCCAGCAGCTTCCCAGGGGACGAGCAGTACGTC.

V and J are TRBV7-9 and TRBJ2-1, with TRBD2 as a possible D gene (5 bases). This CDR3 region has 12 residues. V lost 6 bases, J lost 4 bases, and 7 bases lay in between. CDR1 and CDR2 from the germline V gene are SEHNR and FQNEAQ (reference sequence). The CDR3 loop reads CASSRGYNEQFF. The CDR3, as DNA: TGTGCCAGCAGTCGAGGGTACAATGAGCAGTTCTTC.

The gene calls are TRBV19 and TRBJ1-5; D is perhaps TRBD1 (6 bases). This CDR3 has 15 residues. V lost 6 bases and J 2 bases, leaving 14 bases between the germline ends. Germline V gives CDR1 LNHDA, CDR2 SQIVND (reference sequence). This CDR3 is CASSLEGEGNQPQHF. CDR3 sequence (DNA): TGTGCCAGTAGCCTAGAGGGGGAAGGCAATCAGCCCCAGCATTTT.

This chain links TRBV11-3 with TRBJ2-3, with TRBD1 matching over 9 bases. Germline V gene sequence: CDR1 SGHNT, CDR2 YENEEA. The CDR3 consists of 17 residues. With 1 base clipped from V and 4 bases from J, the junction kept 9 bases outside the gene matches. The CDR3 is CASSLGAGQGIADTQYF. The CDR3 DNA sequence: TGTGCCAGCAGCTTAGGGGCTGGACAGGGGATCGCAGATACGCAGTATTTT.

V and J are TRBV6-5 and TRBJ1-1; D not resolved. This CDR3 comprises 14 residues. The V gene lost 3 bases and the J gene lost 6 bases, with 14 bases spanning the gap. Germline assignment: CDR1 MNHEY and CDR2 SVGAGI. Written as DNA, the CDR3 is TGTGCCAGCAGTTATCGGAATATCTATTCTGAAGCTTTCTTT. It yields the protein CASSYRNIYSEAFF.

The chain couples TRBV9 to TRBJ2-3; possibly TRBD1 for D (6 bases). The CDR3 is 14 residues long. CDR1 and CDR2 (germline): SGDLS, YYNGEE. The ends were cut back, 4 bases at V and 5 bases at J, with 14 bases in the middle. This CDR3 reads CASSPQGHIDTQYF. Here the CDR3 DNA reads TGTGCCAGCAGCCCCCAGGGACATATAGATACGCAGTATTTT.

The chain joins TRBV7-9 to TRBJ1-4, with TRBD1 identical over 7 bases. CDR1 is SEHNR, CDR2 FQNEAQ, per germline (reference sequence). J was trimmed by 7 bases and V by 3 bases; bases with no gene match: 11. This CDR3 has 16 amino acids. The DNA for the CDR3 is TGTGCCAGCAGCTTGGGGGAAGGGGGCCGGCGTGAAAAACTGTTTTTT. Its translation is CASSLGEGGRREKLFF.

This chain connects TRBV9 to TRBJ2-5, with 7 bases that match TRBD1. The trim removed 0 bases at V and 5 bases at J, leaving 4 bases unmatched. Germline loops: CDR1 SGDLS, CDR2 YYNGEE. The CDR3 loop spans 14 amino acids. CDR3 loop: CASSVEGAGETQYF. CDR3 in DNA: TGTGCCAGCAGCGTAGAGGGGGCCGGGGAGACCCAGTACTTC.

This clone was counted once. The CDR3 loop is CASTLRAGTNDGYTF. The CDR3 nucleotides read TGTGCCAGCACCTTGAGGGCAGGGACGAATGATGGCTACACCTTC. V is TRBV25-1 and J is TRBJ1-2, with TRBD1 as a possible D gene (5 bases). Trimming took 7 bases from V and 6 from J, leaving 21 bases between them. CDR1 MGHDK and CDR2 SYGVNS come from the germline V gene. The CDR3 is 15 amino acids.

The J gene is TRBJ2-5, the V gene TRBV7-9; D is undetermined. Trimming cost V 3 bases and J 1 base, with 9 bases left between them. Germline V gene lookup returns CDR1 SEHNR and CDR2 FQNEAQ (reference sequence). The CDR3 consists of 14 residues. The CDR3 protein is CASSFNAFQETQYF. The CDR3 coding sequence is TGTGCCAGCAGCTTTAACGCATTCCAAGAGACCCAGTACTTC.